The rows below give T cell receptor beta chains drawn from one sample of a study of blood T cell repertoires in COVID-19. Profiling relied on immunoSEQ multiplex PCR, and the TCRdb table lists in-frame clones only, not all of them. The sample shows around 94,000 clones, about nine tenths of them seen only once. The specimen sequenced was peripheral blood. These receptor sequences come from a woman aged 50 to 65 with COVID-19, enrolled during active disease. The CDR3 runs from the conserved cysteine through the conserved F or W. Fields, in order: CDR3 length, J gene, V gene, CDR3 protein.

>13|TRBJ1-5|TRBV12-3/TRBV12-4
CASTRGGGQPQHF
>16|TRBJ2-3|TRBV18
CASSPWAGEHTDTQYF
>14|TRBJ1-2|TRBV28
CASSSGQGAWGYTF
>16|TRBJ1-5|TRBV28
CASTRSGLKGNQPQHF
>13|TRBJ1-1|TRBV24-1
CATSGLGGTEAFF
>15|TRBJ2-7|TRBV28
CASTPGQWVSYEQYF
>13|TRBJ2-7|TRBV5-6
CASSLDRVGEQYF
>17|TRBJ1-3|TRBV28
CASSLGSGGRTGNTIYF
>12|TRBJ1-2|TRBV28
CASSSRTYGYTF
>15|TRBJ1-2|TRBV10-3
CAISVYTGTEYGYTF
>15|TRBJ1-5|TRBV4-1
CASSQLQLSNQPQHF
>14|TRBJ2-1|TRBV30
CAWKVAGVVNEQFF
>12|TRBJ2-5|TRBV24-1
CATSGGQETQYF
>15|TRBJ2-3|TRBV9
CASSVEGGWVDTQYF
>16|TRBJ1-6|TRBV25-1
CASRGVLGTGSGALHF
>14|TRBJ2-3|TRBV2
CASIPDRGDHTQYF
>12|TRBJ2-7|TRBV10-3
CAISESGYEQYF